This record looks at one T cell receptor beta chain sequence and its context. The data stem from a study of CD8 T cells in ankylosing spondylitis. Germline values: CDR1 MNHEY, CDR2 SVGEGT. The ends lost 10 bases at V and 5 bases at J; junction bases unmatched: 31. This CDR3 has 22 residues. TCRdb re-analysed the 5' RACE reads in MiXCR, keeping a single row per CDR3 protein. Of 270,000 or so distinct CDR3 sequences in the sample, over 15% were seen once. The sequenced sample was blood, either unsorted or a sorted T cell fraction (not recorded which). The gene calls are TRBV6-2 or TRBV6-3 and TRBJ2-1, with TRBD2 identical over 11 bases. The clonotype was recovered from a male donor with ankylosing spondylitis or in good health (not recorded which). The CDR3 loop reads CATLSYWKQVSPGLAEDNEQFF. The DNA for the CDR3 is TGTGCCACCCTATCGTATTGGAAACAGGTTTCCCCGGGACTAGCGGAGGACAATGAGCAGTTCTTC.